These 17 T cell receptor beta chains came from one sample sequenced in a study of CD8+ T cells in alopecia areata. The authors extracted RNA and reverse transcribed it into cDNA as the sequencing template. Only in-frame clones appear in the TCRdb table, and some are missing; sequencing was by immunoSEQ multiplex PCR. The sample has 130,000 to 150,000 clones, around 51% seen once. This specimen consisted of CD4+ T cells sorted from blood, obtained at week 0. The receptors here all came from a human donor with alopecia areata.

The V and J genes are TRBV30 and TRBJ1-5, with TRBD1 identical over 7 bases. With 2 bases clipped from V and 0 bases from J, the junction kept 13 bases outside the gene matches. The CDR3 runs 18 residues. Germline CDR1 and CDR2: GTSNPN and SVGIG (reference sequence). CDR3 DNA sequence: TGTGCCTGGAGTACCTCGACATCAAGGGGGCATAGCAATCAGCCCCAGCATTTT. It is translated as CAWSTSTSRGHSNQPQHF.

The table lists this clone with a few counts. The gene calls are TRBV30 and TRBJ2-7, with TRBD1 matching 7 bases. Germline V lookup: CDR1 GTSNPN, CDR2 SVGIG (reference sequence). This CDR3 comprises 12 residues. The V and J ends lost 0 bases and 8 bases, in that order; junction bases with no gene match: 4. CDR3 loop: CAWSVRQGQQYF. Here the CDR3 DNA reads TGTGCCTGGAGTGTAAGACAGGGCCAGCAGTACTTC.

The table lists this clone with a few counts. The chain employs TRBV12-5 and TRBJ2-1, with 11 bases matching TRBD2. CDR1 and CDR2 from the germline V gene are LGHNT and FRNRAP. The CDR3 has 16 amino acids. The ends lost 4 bases at V and 8 bases at J; junction bases unmatched: 10. The DNA for the CDR3 is TGTGCTAGTGGTTCCCATCTAGCGGGGGGACAGTATGAGCAGTTCTTC. Translating gives CASGSHLAGGQYEQFF.

The rearrangement links TRBV25-1 to TRBJ2-3; possibly TRBD2 for D (6 bases). V lost 6 bases to trimming and J lost 4 bases, with 17 bases between them. CDR1 and CDR2 from the germline V gene are MGHDK and SYGVNS. CDR3 length: 15 amino acids. CDR3 in DNA: TGTGCCAGCAGCACTACCGATTCGGGGGCAGATACGCAGTATTTT. Encoded protein: CASSTTDSGADTQYF.

In nucleotides, the CDR3 is TGCGCCAGCAGCCAAGGGAATTCAGGGTTATATGGCTACACCTTC. Translation gives CASSQGNSGLYGYTF. The chain employs TRBV4-3 and TRBJ1-2; D is possibly TRBD1 (5 bases). Trimming shortened V by 1 base and J by 5 bases, and 14 bases separated the two germline ends. Germline assignment: CDR1 LGHNA and CDR2 YSLEER. The CDR3 runs to 15 residues.

This clone was seen a few times. The chain employs TRBV27 and TRBJ2-7; 8 bases map to TRBD1. The CDR3 spans 14 residues. V shed 3 bases, J shed 2 bases, and the junction held 3 bases outside the gene matches. Germline assignment: CDR1 MNHEY and CDR2 SMNVEV (reference sequence). The CDR3 spells CASSFWDRPYEQYF. Here the CDR3 DNA reads TGTGCCAGCAGTTTCTGGGACAGGCCCTACGAGCAGTACTTC.

The V and J genes are TRBV29-1 and TRBJ1-2; maybe TRBD1 (5 bases). The CDR3 has 13 residues. The V gene's germline CDR1 is SQVTM and CDR2 ANQGSEA. Trimming removed 6 bases from V and 4 bases from J, with 15 bases in between. The CDR3 protein is CSVAGFEGYGYTF. CDR3 nucleotide sequence: TGCAGCGTAGCAGGGTTTGAAGGCTATGGCTACACCTTC. Using reference TRBV29-1 and TRBJ1-2 for the parts outside the CDR3, the full variable domain is SAVISQKPSRDICQRGTSLTIQCQVDSQVTMMFWYRQQPGQSLTLIATANQGSEATYESGFVIDKFPISRPNLTFSTLTVSNMSPEDSSIYLCSVAGFEGYGYTFGSGTRLTVV.

This clone was found a few times. The rearrangement links TRBV27 to TRBJ2-2; D is possibly TRBD1 (5 bases). V lost 6 bases, J lost 2 bases, and 13 bases lay in between. Germline values: CDR1 MNHEY, CDR2 SMNVEV (reference sequence). The CDR3 totals 15 residues. CDR3 sequence (DNA): TGTGCCAGCAGCCCTAAGGGGTCTAACACCGGGGAGCTGTTTTTT. This sequence encodes CASSPKGSNTGELFF.

This chain uses TRBV29-1 with TRBJ2-2, with 7 bases lining up with TRBD2. This CDR3 is 14 amino acids long. V dropped 4 bases and J dropped 3; count of bases not matched to a gene: 5. Germline CDR1 is SQVTM and CDR2 is ANQGSEA. CDR3 sequence (DNA): TGCAGCGTTGCCCCTAGCGGATACACCGGGGAGCTGTTTTTT. This encodes CSVAPSGYTGELFF.

The J gene is TRBJ1-5, the V gene TRBV4-2; TRBD1 is a possible D gene (5 bases). CDR1 and CDR2 from the germline V gene are LGHNA and YNFKEQ. With 4 bases removed from V and 4 bases from J, the gap between germline ends came to 14 bases. The CDR3 is 15 residues long. In DNA form, the CDR3 reads TGTGCCAGCAGCCGGGACCCGCAGGGTAATCAGCCCCAGCATTTT. It yields the protein CASSRDPQGNQPQHF.

This clone was found a few times. Within the sample, other DNA sequences also encode this same CDR3. The chain is built from TRBV19 and TRBJ1-5; 8 positions agree with TRBD1. The CDR3 is 15 amino acids. The J segment lost 2 bases and the V segment lost 5 bases, leaving 5 bases of the junction unmatched. The V gene's germline CDR1 is LNHDA and CDR2 SQIVND (reference sequence). CDR3 bases: TGTGCCAGTAGTGACACAGGGGGTGGCAATCAGCCCCAGCATTTT. Encoded protein: CASSDTGGGNQPQHF.

The rearrangement links TRBV18 to TRBJ1-5, with D hard to call. The CDR3 is 13 residues long. Germline V gene lookup returns CDR1 KGHSH and CDR2 LQKENI. Deletions cut 1 base from V and 10 bases from J, with 11 bases between. DNA for the CDR3: TGTGCCAGCTCACCACGCGAGAATCTCCCCCAGCATTTT. It translates to CASSPRENLPQHF.

In this sample, this clone turned up a few times. This chain's CDR3 is CASSSVDRWNTEAFF. In nucleotides, the CDR3 is TGTGCCAGCAGCTCTGTCGACAGGTGGAACACTGAAGCTTTCTTT. The genes are TRBV7-2 and TRBJ1-1, with D perhaps TRBD1 (6 bases). The V gene lost 4 bases and the J gene lost 1 base, with 13 bases spanning the gap. CDR1 is SGHTA and CDR2 is FQGNSA in the germline V gene. CDR3 length equals 15 residues.

V is TRBV5-1 and J is TRBJ1-2, with D perhaps TRBD1 (5 bases). The CDR3 contains 14 residues. The germline gives CDR1 SGHRS, CDR2 YFSETQ. V was clipped by 4 bases and J by 3 bases, with 13 bases between them. The CDR3 bases are TGCGCCAGCAGCGGCGGGACCGCAGACTATGGCTACACCTTC. Its translation is CASSGGTADYGYTF.

This clone was found a few times. The chain joins TRBV18 to TRBJ2-3; D not certain. This CDR3 is built from 13 residues. Trimming shortened V by 5 bases and J by 2 bases, and 8 bases separated the two germline ends. Germline CDR1 reads KGHSH; CDR2 reads LQKENI. The DNA for the CDR3 is TGTGCCAGCTCATCGTCTATCACAGATACGCAGTATTTT. Translation: CASSSSITDTQYF.

This clone was seen repeatedly, ten times or more. J is TRBJ1-1 and V is TRBV28; D unclear. The CDR3 has 15 amino acids. Trimming took off 5 bases at V and 5 bases at J, with 18 bases between the two ends. Germline V gene sequence: CDR1 MDHEN, CDR2 SYDVKM. The CDR3 sequence is CASSPQPGSGTEAFF. Here the CDR3 DNA reads TGTGCCAGCAGTCCTCAACCCGGGTCTGGGACTGAAGCTTTCTTT.

This clone came up a few times. The rearrangement uses TRBV29-1 and TRBJ2-3, with TRBD2 matching 10 bases. With 6 bases clipped from V and 1 base from J, the junction kept 7 bases outside the gene matches. The CDR3 has 15 residues. Germline-derived CDR1 and CDR2 are SQVTM and ANQGSEA. CDR3 nucleotide sequence: TGCAGCGTACTGACCGGGACTAGCGGCACAGATACGCAGTATTTT. Translated: CSVLTGTSGTDTQYF.